Shown below are 2 T cell receptor beta chains from a single sample sequenced in a study of CD8+CD57+ T cells in acquired aplastic anemia. Before being chosen for sequencing, patients had shown CD8+CD57+ cell expansion by flow cytometry. Genomic DNA provided the template from which TCR beta VDJ and CDR3 profiles were obtained. TCRdb used MiXCR to reprocess the reads, holding one entry per CDR3 protein. The table shows hundreds of thousands of distinct CDR3 sequences, with roughly a third occurring only once. Sequencing used sorted CD4+, CD8+, or CD8+CD57+ T cells (not recorded which) from PBMCs. Receptors originate from a human donor with aplastic anemia.

Ten or more counts support this clonotype. The chain's CDR3 is CASTSSGTGEQYF. CDR3 nucleotides: TGTGCCAGCACCTCATCGGGAACCGGCGAGCAGTACTTC. The chain is built from TRBV12-3 or TRBV12-4 and TRBJ2-7; tentative D call: TRBD2 (5 bases). V gave up 7 bases and J gave up 6 bases, with 16 bases separating them. The CDR3 is made up of 13 amino acids.

This clonotype occurred many times. Because the CDR3 is missing its conserved closing phenylalanine or tryptophan, this is likely a read error. Because the CDR3's place on the DNA is in doubt, the DNA is left out and the CDR3 is given as listed by TCRdb. The V call is TRBV25-1, the J call TRBJ1-2; the table's D gene call, TRBD1, was not cross checked with the DNA. Ends included, the CDR3 has 11 residues. CDR1 and CDR2 from the germline V gene are MGHDK and SYGVNS. CDR3 amino acids: CASSERNRWWV.